These 8 T cell receptor beta chains came from one sample sequenced in a study of OX40 agonist ivuxolimab in advanced cancers. Library preparation used the immunoSEQ multiplex PCR assay. Sourced from immuneACCESS, this table was stored by TCRdb with only in-frame sequences that have V and J called. A share of the clones is absent; for the studies checked, an unresolved V gene accounts for under half, and the remainder has no known explanation. Within this sample are approximately 84,000 clones, with around nine tenths of them counted one time only. Of the sample, about 0.45% falls within the top ten clones. Sequencing used CD4+ or CD8+ T cells sorted from blood, obtained in a trial of the OX40 agonist ivuxolimab. The receptors here all came from an adult with an advanced solid tumor such as melanoma, head and neck, liver or kidney cancer.

The CDR3 reads CASSLINRGLGGYTF. Here the CDR3 DNA reads TGTGCCAGCAGCCTAATAAACAGGGGCCTCGGTGGCTACACCTTC. The V call is TRBV5-6, the J call TRBJ1-2, with 7 bases identical to TRBD1. This CDR3 is 15 amino acids long. The V and J ends lost 4 bases and 7 bases, in that order; junction bases with no gene match: 13. Germline V lookup: CDR1 SGHDT, CDR2 YYEEEE.

The chain is built from TRBV7-9 and TRBJ2-1; D call uncertain. CDR1 SEHNR and CDR2 FQNEAQ come from the germline V gene (reference sequence). The CDR3 consists of 14 residues. V was pared by 1 base and J by 16 bases, with 20 bases between. Here the CDR3 reads CASSLDPVAPRFFF. The CDR3 bases are TGTGCCAGCAGCTTAGACCCCGTAGCCCCCCGTTTTTTCTTC.

The J gene is TRBJ1-5, the V gene TRBV19; D perhaps matches TRBD1 (5 bases). Germline-derived CDR1 and CDR2 are LNHDA and SQIVND (reference sequence). Trimming removed 7 bases from V and 7 bases from J, with 20 bases in between. This CDR3 comprises 15 residues. The CDR3 loop is CASTPGTDFEQPQHF. The CDR3 DNA reads TGTGCCAGTACCCCTGGGACGGACTTCGAACAGCCCCAGCATTTT.

The chain recombines TRBV27 with TRBJ2-7; 9 positions match TRBD2. V lost 7 bases and J lost 6; bases outside the gene matches: 25. The CDR3 totals 19 residues. CDR1 is MNHEY and CDR2 is SMNVEV in the germline V gene (reference sequence). For the CDR3, the DNA is TGTGCCAGCAATCCCAGACCATGGCGGGAGGGCCGTACCGCGGGCGAGCAGTACTTC. As protein: CASNPRPWREGRTAGEQYF.

As regards this clone: Distinct nucleotide sequences in the sample also encode this CDR3. The chain is built from TRBV28 and TRBJ1-4, with 7 bases that match TRBD1. Unmatched junction bases numbered 7, after V lost 6 bases and J lost 3 bases. The CDR3 runs to 15 residues. Looked up from germline, CDR1 is MDHEN and CDR2 is SYDVKM. In DNA form, the CDR3 reads TGTGCCAGCAGCTCCCCGGGACAGCCTAATGAAAAACTGTTTTTT. Encoded protein: CASSSPGQPNEKLFF.

V usage is TRBV9 and J usage is TRBJ2-3; TRBD2 agrees at 8 bases. This CDR3 region has 18 residues. With V trimmed by 6 bases and J by 2 bases, 17 bases remained unmatched. Per the germline V gene, CDR1 is SGDLS and CDR2 is YYNGEE. In nucleotides, the CDR3 is TGTGCCAGCACCCATGGAAGGGGCGGGGGGACCTACACAGATACGCAGTATTTT. This sequence encodes CASTHGRGGGTYTDTQYF.

V is TRBV7-6 and J is TRBJ2-7, with TRBD2 matching 10 bases. Germline V CDR1 and CDR2: SGHVS, FNYEAQ. Unmatched junction bases numbered 11, after V lost 4 bases and J lost 5 bases. The CDR3 runs to 16 residues. CDR3 residues: CASSSRASGRSNEQYF. The CDR3 DNA sequence: TGTGCCAGCAGCTCCCGCGCTAGCGGGAGATCAAACGAGCAGTACTTC.

The chain's CDR3 is CASSFVGGTDTQYF. The DNA of the CDR3 is TGTGCCAGCAGCTTTGTGGGAGGCACAGATACGCAGTATTTT. The gene calls are TRBV11-3 and TRBJ2-3, with D tentatively TRBD2 (5 bases). The V end was cut by 3 bases, the J end by 1 base, with 8 bases between. Per the germline V gene, CDR1 is SGHNT and CDR2 is YENEEA. The CDR3 is 14 residues long.